This T cell receptor beta chain was profiled in a study of CD8+ T cells in alopecia areata. Study information: Skin was taken from approximately 6-13-month-old C3H/HeJ graft donors that had spontaneous alopecia and grafted onto 7-10-week-old female C3H/HeJ mice. General study results and limits: Normal scalp showed lower clonality than lesional scalp, especially alopecia totalis/universalis. Mouse data revealed clearer TCR sharing than patient data did, a gap possibly tied to HLA. Tissue-resident alphabeta T cells belonging to normal skin likewise get sequenced within scalp specimens.

This clone was picked up a small number of times. Its antigen is currently unknown. The germline and genes are mouse ones. Sequencing ends 4 residues short of the CDR3 end; the germline J gene provides the rest. This CDR3 is also generated by other DNA sequences in the sample. It was with CD4, CD8alpha, NKG2D, NKG2ACE and other markers that pooled cutaneous lymph node cells were sorted. RNA extraction and reverse transcription yielded cDNA as sequencing template. Sequenced by immunoSEQ multiplex PCR; TCRdb stores in-frame clones only, minus some. The sample has 200,000 to 300,000 clones, none seen only once. The CDR3 sequence is 12 residues long. Germline V gene lookup returns CDR1 LGHNA and CDR2 YNLKQL (reference sequence).

The chain couples TRBV5 to TRBJ2-5; D remains unclear. This TCR was sampled from a C3H/HeJ mouse with alopecia areata. For this strain, the MHC haplotype corresponds to H2-k. Sequences were obtained from CD4+ T cells sorted from a lymph node. The CDR3 loop reads CASSQEGDTQYF. The DNA read from the CDR3 is TGTGCCAGCAGCCAAGAAGGTGAC.